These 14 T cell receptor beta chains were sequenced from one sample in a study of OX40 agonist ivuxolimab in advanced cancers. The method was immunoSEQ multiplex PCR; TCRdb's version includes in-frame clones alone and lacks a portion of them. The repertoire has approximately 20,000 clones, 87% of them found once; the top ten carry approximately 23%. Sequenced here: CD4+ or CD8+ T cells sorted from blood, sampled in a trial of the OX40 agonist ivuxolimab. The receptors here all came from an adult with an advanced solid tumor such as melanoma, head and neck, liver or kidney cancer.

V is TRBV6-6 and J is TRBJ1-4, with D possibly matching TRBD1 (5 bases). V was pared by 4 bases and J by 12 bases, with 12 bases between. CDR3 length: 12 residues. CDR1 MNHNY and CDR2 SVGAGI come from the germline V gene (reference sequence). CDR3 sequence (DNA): TGTGCCAGCAGTTTGGCCGGGGGGGAACTGTTTTTT. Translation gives CASSLAGGELFF.

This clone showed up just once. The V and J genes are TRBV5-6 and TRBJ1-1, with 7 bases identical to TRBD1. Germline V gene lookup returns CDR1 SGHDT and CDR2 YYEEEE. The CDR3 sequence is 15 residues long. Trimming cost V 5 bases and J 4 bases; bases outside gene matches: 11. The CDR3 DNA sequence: TGTGCCAGCAGAATAGGGGGCGGTAGGTTCACTGAAGCTTTCTTT. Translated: CASRIGGGRFTEAFF.

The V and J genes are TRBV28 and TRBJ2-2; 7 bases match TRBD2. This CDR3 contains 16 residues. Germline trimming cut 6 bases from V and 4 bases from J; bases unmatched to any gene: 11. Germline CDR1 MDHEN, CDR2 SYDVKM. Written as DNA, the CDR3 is TGTGCCAGCAGGCCCGGATGGGAGGGGACCACCGGGGAGCTGTTTTTT. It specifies CASRPGWEGTTGELFF. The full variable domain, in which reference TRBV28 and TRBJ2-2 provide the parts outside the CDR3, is DVKVTQSSRYLVKRTGEKVFLECVQDMDHENMFWYRQDPGLGLRLIYFSYDVKMKEKGDIPEGYSVSREKKERFSLILESASTNQTSMYLCASRPGWEGTTGELFFGEGSRLTVL.

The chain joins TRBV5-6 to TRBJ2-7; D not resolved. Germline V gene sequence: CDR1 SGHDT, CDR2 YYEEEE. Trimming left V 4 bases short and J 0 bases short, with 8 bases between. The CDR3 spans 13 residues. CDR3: CASSLHSSYEQYF. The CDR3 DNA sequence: TGTGCCAGCAGCCTACACAGCTCCTACGAGCAGTACTTC.

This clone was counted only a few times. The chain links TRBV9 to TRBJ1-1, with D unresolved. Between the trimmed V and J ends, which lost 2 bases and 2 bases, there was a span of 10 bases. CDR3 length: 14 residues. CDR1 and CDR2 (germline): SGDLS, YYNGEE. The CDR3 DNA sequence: TGTGCCAGCAGCGTGGGGTTTTCTAACACTGAAGCTTTCTTT. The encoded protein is CASSVGFSNTEAFF.

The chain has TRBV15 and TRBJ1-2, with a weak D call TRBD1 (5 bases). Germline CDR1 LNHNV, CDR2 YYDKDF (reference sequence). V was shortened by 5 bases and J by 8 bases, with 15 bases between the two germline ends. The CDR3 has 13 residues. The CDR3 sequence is CATSPTRGRGYTF. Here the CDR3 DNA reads TGTGCCACCAGCCCGACCCGGGGCAGGGGCTACACCTTC.

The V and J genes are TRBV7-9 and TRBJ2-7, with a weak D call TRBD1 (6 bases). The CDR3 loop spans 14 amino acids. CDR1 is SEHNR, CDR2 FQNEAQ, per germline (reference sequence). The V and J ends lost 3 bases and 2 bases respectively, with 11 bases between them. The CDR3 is CASSLDSPTYEQYF. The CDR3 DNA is TGTGCCAGCAGCTTGGACAGTCCAACCTACGAGCAGTACTTC.

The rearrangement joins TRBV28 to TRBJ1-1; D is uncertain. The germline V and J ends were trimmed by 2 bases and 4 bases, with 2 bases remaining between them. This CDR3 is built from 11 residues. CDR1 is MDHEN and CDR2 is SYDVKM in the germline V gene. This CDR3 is CASSLGTEAFF. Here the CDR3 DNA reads TGTGCCAGCAGTTTAGGCACTGAAGCTTTCTTT. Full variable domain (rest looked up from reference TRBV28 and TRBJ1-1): DVKVTQSSRYLVKRTGEKVFLECVQDMDHENMFWYRQDPGLGLRLIYFSYDVKMKEKGDIPEGYSVSREKKERFSLILESASTNQTSMYLCASSLGTEAFFGQGTRLTVV.

DNA for the CDR3: TGTGCCAGCAGTGAAGGTGTAGGGGGCAATCAGCCCCAGCATTTT. This sequence encodes CASSEGVGGNQPQHF. The J gene is TRBJ1-5, the V gene TRBV6-1; possibly TRBD1 for D (5 bases). V lost 1 base and J 2 bases, leaving 9 bases between the germline ends. Germline loops: CDR1 MNHNS, CDR2 SASEGT. The CDR3 is 15 amino acids.

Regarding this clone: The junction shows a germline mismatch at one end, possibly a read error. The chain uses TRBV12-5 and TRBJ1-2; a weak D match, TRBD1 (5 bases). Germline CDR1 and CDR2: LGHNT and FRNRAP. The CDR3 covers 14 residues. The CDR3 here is CASGFGGLHYDYTF. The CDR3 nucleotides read TGTGCTAGTGGCTTTGGGGGGTTACACTATGACTACACCTTC.

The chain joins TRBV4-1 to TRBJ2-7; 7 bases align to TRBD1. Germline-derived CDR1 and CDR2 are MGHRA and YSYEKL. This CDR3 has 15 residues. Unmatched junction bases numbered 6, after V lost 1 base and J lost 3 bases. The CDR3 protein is CASSQGTGEGYEQYF. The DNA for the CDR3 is TGCGCCAGCAGCCAAGGAACAGGGGAAGGCTACGAGCAGTACTTC.

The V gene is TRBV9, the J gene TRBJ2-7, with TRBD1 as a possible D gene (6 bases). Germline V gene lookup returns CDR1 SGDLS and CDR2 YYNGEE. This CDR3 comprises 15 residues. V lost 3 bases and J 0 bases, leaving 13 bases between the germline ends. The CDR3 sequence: CASSETGQHSYEQYF. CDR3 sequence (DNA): TGTGCCAGCAGCGAGACAGGACAGCACTCCTACGAGCAGTACTTC.

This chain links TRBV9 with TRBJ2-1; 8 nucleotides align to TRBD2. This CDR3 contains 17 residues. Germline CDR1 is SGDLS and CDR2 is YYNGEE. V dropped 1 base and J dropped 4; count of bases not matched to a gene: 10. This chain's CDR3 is CASSVSGRPLLYNEQFF. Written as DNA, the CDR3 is TGTGCCAGCAGCGTAAGCGGGAGACCCCTCCTTTACAATGAGCAGTTCTTC.

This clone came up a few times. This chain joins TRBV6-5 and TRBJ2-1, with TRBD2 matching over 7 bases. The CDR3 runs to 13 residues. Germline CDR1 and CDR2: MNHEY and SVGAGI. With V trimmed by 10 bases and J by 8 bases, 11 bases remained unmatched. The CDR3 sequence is CATELASGHEQFF. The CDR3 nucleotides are TGTGCCACCGAACTAGCGTCGGGGCATGAGCAGTTCTTC.